One sample yielded the 15 T cell receptor beta chains listed below, sequenced in a study of blood T cell repertoires in COVID-19. Using immunoSEQ multiplex PCR, the repertoire was profiled, and TCRdb retains in-frame clones only, with some absent. The sample carries some 300,000 clones, 70% to 90% recorded once. Sequenced material: peripheral blood. These receptors were taken from a woman in her forties or fifties with COVID-19, enrolled during active disease.

The V gene is TRBV18, the J gene TRBJ2-1; D is undetermined. Germline CDR1 KGHSH, CDR2 LQKENI. This CDR3 contains 12 residues. Trimming took off 2 bases at V and 5 bases at J, with 4 bases between the two ends. In DNA, the CDR3 is TGTGCCAGCTCACCATTTAACAATGAGCAGTTCTTC. This sequence encodes CASSPFNNEQFF.

The chain carries TRBV4-2 and TRBJ1-4; D call uncertain. The CDR3 has 14 residues. Germline V gives CDR1 LGHNA, CDR2 YNFKEQ. V lost 0 bases to trimming and J lost 6 bases, with 8 bases between them. The CDR3 nucleotides are TGTGCCAGCAGCCAAGAGAGCCAGGATGAAAAACTGTTTTTT. Its protein is CASSQESQDEKLFF.

The V call is TRBV5-6, the J call TRBJ2-1, with 13 bases aligning to TRBD2. CDR1 is SGHDT, CDR2 YYEEEE, per germline. The CDR3 is 17 amino acids. Germline trimming cut 4 bases from V and 2 bases from J; bases unmatched to any gene: 6. CDR3 DNA sequence: TGTGCCAGCAGCCCCCTGGGACTAGCGGGAACCTACAATGAGCAGTTCTTC. It specifies CASSPLGLAGTYNEQFF.

This sequence joins TRBV27 and TRBJ2-1; D may be TRBD2 (5 bases). Trimming took 10 bases from V and 4 from J, leaving 17 bases between them. The CDR3 extends over 14 amino acids. The germline V gene has CDR1 MNHEY and CDR2 SMNVEV (reference sequence). CDR3: CATSFTGIYNEQFF. The DNA for the CDR3 is TGTGCCACCTCTTTTACCGGGATTTACAATGAGCAGTTCTTC.

This chain links TRBV5-4 with TRBJ2-7, with D hard to call. The CDR3 sequence is 16 residues long. V lost 0 bases and J lost 0, with 13 bases in between. Germline lookup yields CDR1 SGHNT and CDR2 YYREEE (reference sequence). The chain's CDR3 is CASSLGGVRSSYEQYF. The CDR3 DNA is TGTGCCAGCAGCTTGGGAGGTGTAAGGAGCTCCTACGAGCAGTACTTC.

This clone was recorded a few times. This chain connects TRBV18 to TRBJ1-6, with unresolved D. V lost 3 bases to trimming and J lost 6 bases, with 12 bases between them. From germline, CDR1 is KGHSH and CDR2 LQKENI. The CDR3 contains 15 residues. The CDR3 loop is CASSPGFGGNSPLHF. The CDR3 nucleotides are TGTGCCAGCTCACCCGGGTTTGGCGGTAATTCACCCCTCCACTTT.

V usage is TRBV7-2 and J usage is TRBJ2-3, with 11 bases matching TRBD2. Trimming took 5 bases from V and 2 from J; bases not matched to a gene: 6. CDR1 is SGHTA and CDR2 is FQGNSA in the germline V gene. This CDR3 is 16 amino acids long. The CDR3 is CASSARTSGYTDTQYF. DNA for the CDR3: TGTGCCAGCAGCGCAAGGACTAGCGGGTACACAGATACGCAGTATTTT.

This chain links TRBV5-1 with TRBJ2-2, with TRBD2 matching over 10 bases. The CDR3 has 15 amino acids. The V segment lost 1 base and the J segment 6 bases; nucleotides outside the gene matches: 3. The germline gives CDR1 SGHRS, CDR2 YFSETQ. The CDR3 DNA follows: TGCGCCAGCAGCTTGCGGCTAGCGGGAGCCGGGGAGCTGTTTTTT. Translating it yields CASSLRLAGAGELFF.

This clone was counted a single time. This rearrangement joins TRBV9 to TRBJ2-5, with D possibly being TRBD2 (6 bases). Germline V CDR1 and CDR2: SGDLS, YYNGEE. The ends were cut back, 0 bases at V and 5 bases at J, with 17 bases in the middle. The CDR3 has 16 residues. The CDR3 sequence: CASSVAPLGGVETQYF. CDR3 in DNA: TGTGCCAGCAGCGTAGCCCCTTTGGGGGGAGTCGAGACCCAGTACTTC.

The CDR3 region is CASSPRLGTGAYEQYF. The CDR3 nucleotides read TGTGCCAGCAGCCCTCGACTCGGGACAGGGGCCTACGAGCAGTACTTC. The chain joins TRBV7-9 to TRBJ2-7; 10 bases align to TRBD1. The CDR3 loop spans 16 amino acids. J gave up 2 bases and V 5 bases, and 9 bases lay outside the gene matches. CDR1 is SEHNR and CDR2 is FQNEAQ in the germline V gene (reference sequence).

The chain is built from TRBV29-1 and TRBJ2-3, with TRBD1 matching 8 bases. The germline gives CDR1 SQVTM, CDR2 ANQGSEA. CDR3 length: 14 residues. The ends lost 3 bases at V and 5 bases at J; junction bases unmatched: 7. CDR3 protein: CSVEVDREVDTQYF. The CDR3 DNA reads TGCAGCGTTGAGGTGGACAGGGAGGTAGATACGCAGTATTTT.

J is TRBJ2-6 and V is TRBV11-2; D is possibly TRBD1 (6 bases). V was trimmed by 1 base and J by 1 base, leaving 17 bases between them. Germline CDR1 and CDR2: SGHAT and FQNNGV. The CDR3 is made up of 19 amino acids. As DNA, the CDR3 is TGTGCCAGCAGCTTAGGGTACTACAGGGAAGCTTCTGGGGCCAACGTCCTGACTTTC. Protein: CASSLGYYREASGANVLTF. Looking up the rest from reference TRBV11-2 and TRBJ2-6 gives the full variable domain: EAGVAQSPRYKIIEKRQSVAFWCNPISGHATLYWYQQILGQGPKLLIQFQNNGVVDDSQLPKDRFSAERLKGVDSTLKIQPAKLEDSAVYLCASSLGYYREASGANVLTFGAGSRLTVL.

The count of this clone is one. The genes are TRBV6-1 and TRBJ2-7; D perhaps matches TRBD2 (5 bases). This CDR3 has 14 residues. Germline V gene lookup returns CDR1 MNHNS and CDR2 SASEGT. Trimming took 2 bases from V and 3 from J, leaving 11 bases between them. The CDR3 coding sequence is TGTGCCAGCAGTGAACGGCGGGCATACTACGAGCAGTACTTC. Protein sequence: CASSERRAYYEQYF.

This clone showed up just once. This rearrangement joins TRBV24-1 to TRBJ1-5; no clear D. CDR3 length equals 14 residues. Germline CDR1 KGHDR, CDR2 SFDVKD. V lost 12 bases to trimming and J lost 7 bases, with 21 bases between them. In DNA form, the CDR3 reads TGTGCCTCCCGGACTTTCTCCGACCGGCAGCCCCAGCATTTT. Amino acids: CASRTFSDRQPQHF.

V and J are TRBV30 and TRBJ2-3; possibly TRBD2 for D (5 bases). Germline values: CDR1 GTSNPN, CDR2 SVGIG (reference sequence). V lost 5 bases and J lost 2, with 8 bases in between. CDR3 length: 12 residues. CDR3 loop: CAWAGYTDTQYF. In nucleotides, the CDR3 is TGTGCCTGGGCGGGTTACACAGATACGCAGTATTTT.